These 3 T cell receptor beta chains were sequenced from one sample in a study of T cells of healthy individuals. One entry per CDR3 protein results from TCRdb running MiXCR on the 5' RACE reads. The sample carries roughly 87,000 distinct CDR3 sequences, approximately 18% recorded once. Receptors originate from a human donor in good health.

V usage is TRBV7-2 and J usage is TRBJ2-5; no definite D call. The CDR3 consists of 14 residues. The ends were cut back, 3 bases at V and 0 bases at J, with 8 bases in the middle. The germline CDR1 and CDR2 sequences are SGHTA and FQGNSA. CDR3 loop: CASSFGDHQETQYF. Here the CDR3 DNA reads TGTGCCAGCAGCTTCGGCGACCACCAAGAGACCCAGTACTTC.

There are many counts of this clonotype. The rearrangement uses TRBV27 and TRBJ2-7, with 12 bases fitting TRBD2. This CDR3 has 15 amino acids. CDR1 is MNHEY and CDR2 is SMNVEV in the germline V gene (reference sequence). V lost 8 bases, J lost 4 bases, and 9 bases stayed unmatched. CDR3 amino acids: CASSSRLAGVYEQYF. The CDR3 DNA is TGTGCCAGCTCATCTCGACTAGCGGGAGTGTACGAGCAGTACTTC.

The rearrangement uses TRBV15 and TRBJ1-2; TRBD1 matches 10 bases. Losses at the gene ends were 3 bases for V and 8 bases for J; bases not matched to a gene: 6. The V gene's germline CDR1 is LNHNV and CDR2 YYDKDF (reference sequence). The CDR3 is 14 residues long. This chain's CDR3 is CATSRRDRGKGYTF. CDR3 DNA sequence: TGTGCCACCAGCAGGCGGGACAGGGGAAAAGGCTACACCTTC.